This T cell receptor (beta chain) was found in a study of blood T cell repertoires in COVID-19. Study-wide background: Both acute and convalescent COVID-19 samples were obtained from the United States, Italy and Spain. Sources were T cells, B-cell-depleted T cells, or PBMCs; the material itself was cDNA or gDNA.

V was shortened by 9 bases and J by 0 bases, with 19 bases between the two germline ends. The CDR3 is 16 residues long. Germline V gene data show CDR1 as SGHRS and CDR2 as YFSETQ. The authors' processing: Amplification from reference gene primers served as the basis for estimated nucleated cell counts. Assay: immunoSEQ multiplex PCR; the TCRdb copy retains only in-frame clones and omits some. V and J calls and clone size are given by that table; D and trimming were obtained from the DNA. In the table there are approximately 380,000 clones, approximately 81% of which are singletons. The sequenced sample was peripheral blood. V is TRBV5-1 and J is TRBJ2-1, with D unresolved. The clonotype was recovered from a woman aged 18-35 years with acute or convalescent COVID-19. CDR3 nucleotides: TGCGCCACCTCGTACTCCGCATCCAACTCCTACAATGAGCAGTTCTTC. This encodes CATSYSASNSYNEQFF.